Presented here are 19 T cell receptor beta chains from one specimen sequenced in a study of blood T cell repertoires in COVID-19. Profiling relied on immunoSEQ multiplex PCR, and the TCRdb table lists in-frame clones only, not all of them. The sample lists fewer than 65,000 clones; roughly nine tenths were seen once. The sequenced sample consisted of peripheral blood. The receptors shown here come from a woman aged 55-70 years with COVID-19, enrolled during active disease.

This clone appeared a single time. The rearrangement joins TRBV4-1 to TRBJ2-7, with D tentatively TRBD2 (6 bases). Germline loops: CDR1 MGHRA, CDR2 YSYEKL. The CDR3 consists of 21 residues. V was pared by 1 base and J by 4 bases, with 32 bases between. In DNA, the CDR3 is TGCGCCAGCAGCCAAGTTGCCCGGGGAGGACACGTTGAGGTTACGCCTTACGAGCAGTACTTC. This translates into CASSQVARGGHVEVTPYEQYF.

This chain uses TRBV28 with TRBJ1-1, with 8 bases lining up with TRBD1. Germline CDR1 reads MDHEN; CDR2 reads SYDVKM. The CDR3 covers 18 residues. The V gene end was trimmed by 2 bases and the J gene end by 4 bases; junction bases not matched to a gene: 15. DNA of the CDR3: TGTGCCAGCAGTTTACGGTGGGGCAGGGGGCGGGTGAGCACTGAAGCTTTCTTT. As protein: CASSLRWGRGRVSTEAFF.

The chain uses TRBV6-6 and TRBJ1-1; D remains unclear. Trimming took off 2 bases at V and 7 bases at J, with 8 bases between the two ends. The length of the CDR3 is 12 residues. Germline loops: CDR1 MNHNY, CDR2 SVGAGI (reference sequence). CDR3 DNA sequence: TGTGCCAGCAGTTACGAGTATAATGAAGCTTTCTTT. It yields the protein CASSYEYNEAFF.

The V gene is TRBV10-3, the J gene TRBJ2-1; 9 bases are a match to TRBD2. This CDR3 contains 17 residues. With 8 bases clipped from V and 0 bases from J, the junction kept 11 bases outside the gene matches. The germline CDR1 and CDR2 sequences are ENHRY and SYGVKD. CDR3 sequence (DNA): TGTGCCATCGGGTATGCGGGAGGGCAAGACTCCTACAATGAGCAGTTCTTC. Its translation is CAIGYAGGQDSYNEQFF.

The chain links TRBV6-6 to TRBJ2-7, with unresolved D. The length of the CDR3 is 15 residues. Trimming stripped 6 bases from V and 0 bases from J, with 15 bases between. CDR1 and CDR2 from the germline V gene are MNHNY and SVGAGI (reference sequence). CDR3 DNA sequence: TGTGCCAGCAGCCCCGAGCTCTCAGGCTCCTACGAGCAGTACTTC. Its translation: CASSPELSGSYEQYF.

This clone was detected once. The V gene is TRBV4-2, the J gene TRBJ2-3; D is uncertain. This CDR3 has 12 amino acids. Trimming removed 6 bases at V and 4 bases at J, with 8 bases between. The germline V gene encodes CDR1 LGHNA and CDR2 YNFKEQ. The CDR3 sequence: CASRTTADTQYF. CDR3 in DNA: TGTGCCAGCAGGACAACGGCAGATACGCAGTATTTT.

As regards this clone: Different DNA sequences within this sample yield the same CDR3. This chain joins TRBV7-3 and TRBJ1-1; D gene uncertain. Germline values: CDR1 SGHTA, CDR2 FQGTGA. This CDR3 region has 13 residues. Deletions cut 1 base from V and 2 bases from J, with 5 bases between. Here the CDR3 reads CASSLRGNTEAFF. The DNA for the CDR3 is TGTGCCAGCAGCTTAAGAGGAAACACTGAAGCTTTCTTT.

V gene TRBV9 combines with J gene TRBJ1-2; TRBD1 matches at 9 bases. The trim removed 2 bases at V and 4 bases at J, leaving 3 bases unmatched. Germline V gene sequence: CDR1 SGDLS, CDR2 YYNGEE. This CDR3 is built from 14 residues. DNA for the CDR3: TGTGCCAGCAGCGTCGGGGGACAGGGCTATGGCTACACCTTC. It yields the protein CASSVGGQGYGYTF.

This sequence joins TRBV6-6 and TRBJ2-7; unclear D gene. This CDR3 has 11 amino acids. Germline V gene data show CDR1 as MNHNY and CDR2 as SVGAGI (reference sequence). Trimming cost V 6 bases and J 2 bases, with 5 bases left between them. CDR3 region: CASRAPYEQYF. The CDR3 bases are TGTGCCAGCAGGGCCCCCTACGAGCAGTACTTC.

This sequence joins TRBV7-2 and TRBJ2-1; the D gene is possibly TRBD2 (5 bases). Trimming removed 5 bases at V and 6 bases at J, with 14 bases between. Germline V gene data show CDR1 as SGHTA and CDR2 as FQGNSA. The CDR3 length is 14 residues. CDR3 nucleotide sequence: TGTGCCAGCAGCCCCCGGGCGGCGGGCAATGAGCAGTTCTTC. It is translated as CASSPRAAGNEQFF.

About this clone: One junction end does not reproduce the germline sequence, and a read error may be involved. The chain carries TRBV10-3 and TRBJ1-2; D gene unclear. Germline V lookup: CDR1 ENHRY, CDR2 SYGVKD. This CDR3 has 13 residues. For the CDR3, the DNA is TGTGCCATTAGTGGGCCGCGGAACTATGGCTACACCTTC. This translates into CAISGPRNYGYTF.

The V gene is TRBV24-1, the J gene TRBJ2-5; TRBD1 matches at 8 bases. Looked up from germline, CDR1 is KGHDR and CDR2 is SFDVKD. With V trimmed by 3 bases and J by 4 bases, 6 bases remained unmatched. This CDR3 spans 15 amino acids. The CDR3 DNA follows: TGTGCCACCAGTGATCGTGGACAGGGAAGAGAGACCCAGTACTTC. Its protein product is CATSDRGQGRETQYF.

The chain links TRBV6-2 or TRBV6-3 to TRBJ1-6; D is possibly TRBD1 (6 bases). The germline CDR1 and CDR2 sequences are MNHEY and SVGEGT. V lost 5 bases and J lost 6, with 14 bases in between. The CDR3 totals 15 residues. This CDR3 reads CASSPRTAINSPLHF. The DNA for the CDR3 is TGTGCCAGCAGTCCCAGGACAGCCATTAATTCACCCCTCCACTTT.

This clone has a single count. This chain links TRBV27 with TRBJ2-7, with TRBD2 matching 9 bases. Germline V gene lookup returns CDR1 MNHEY and CDR2 SMNVEV (reference sequence). With V trimmed by 2 bases and J by 5 bases, 1 base remained unmatched. CDR3 length: 13 amino acids. CDR3 sequence (DNA): TGTGCCAGCAGTTTACCTAGCGGGAACGAGCAGTACTTC. Translation gives CASSLPSGNEQYF.

The chain combines TRBV24-1 with TRBJ2-5, with D tentatively TRBD2 (6 bases). The CDR3 loop spans 15 amino acids. The V end was cut by 4 bases, the J end by 5 bases, with 16 bases between. CDR1 is KGHDR, CDR2 SFDVKD, per germline. The CDR3 is CATSDPKEGTETQYF. CDR3 nucleotides: TGTGCCACCAGTGACCCGAAGGAGGGTACGGAGACCCAGTACTTC.

The V call is TRBV6-1, the J call TRBJ2-1; 12 bases fit TRBD1. CDR1 and CDR2 (germline): MNHNS, SASEGT. The junction had 14 bases not matched to a gene; V was cut back by 4 bases and J by 7 bases. The CDR3 extends over 18 amino acids. CDR3 protein: CASSAGAGDRGRDNEQFF. CDR3 in DNA: TGTGCCAGCAGTGCAGGAGCTGGGGACAGGGGGCGCGATAATGAGCAGTTCTTC.

This rearrangement joins TRBV18 to TRBJ1-2; D is possibly TRBD1 (5 bases). CDR3 length: 15 residues. V was shortened by 4 bases and J by 4 bases, with 16 bases between the two germline ends. The V gene's germline CDR1 is KGHSH and CDR2 LQKENI. The CDR3 loop reads CASSLGDGLSYGYTF. The CDR3 DNA reads TGTGCCAGCTCACTAGGGGACGGACTATCCTATGGCTACACCTTC.

This rearrangement joins TRBV27 to TRBJ2-7, with 10 bases lining up with TRBD1. Trimming cost V 6 bases and J 4 bases; bases outside gene matches: 9. This CDR3 region has 15 residues. The germline CDR1 and CDR2 sequences are MNHEY and SMNVEV (reference sequence). The CDR3 spells CASSRDRGRRYEQYF. In DNA form, the CDR3 reads TGTGCCAGCAGCCGGGACAGGGGTCGGAGGTACGAGCAGTACTTC.

The V call is TRBV6-1, the J call TRBJ1-5; maybe TRBD1 (5 bases). The germline V gene encodes CDR1 MNHNS and CDR2 SASEGT. The germline V and J ends were trimmed by 5 bases and 6 bases, with 14 bases remaining between them. The CDR3 contains 14 residues. CDR3 in amino acids: CASSYARVGQPQHF. The CDR3, as DNA: TGTGCCAGCAGTTATGCCAGGGTGGGTCAGCCCCAGCATTTT.